The rows below give T cell receptor beta chains drawn from one sample of a study of T cell responses to AZD1222 COVID-19 vaccine. Profiling relied on immunoSEQ multiplex PCR, and the TCRdb table lists in-frame clones only, not all of them. The sample holds about 140,000 clones, about 92% seen once. Material: peripheral blood, obtained after recovery from COVID-19. The receptors shown here come from an adult who had recovered from COVID-19. The CDR3 runs from the conserved cysteine through the conserved F or W. D genes are given only for firm matches. The listing skips clone size in some rows; elsewhere it reads once, few, many or a size class.

size | J | D | V | DNA | CDR3
. | TRBJ1-4 | . | TRBV7-9 | TGTGCCAGCAGCACCCTGGGGGGGCGGGGTGAAAAACTGTTTTTT | CASSTLGGRGEKLFF
. | TRBJ1-2 | TRBD1 | TRBV5-1 | TGCGCCAGCAGCCCCCGGGACAGCAGATATGGCTACACCTTC | CASSPRDSRYGYTF
. | TRBJ1-2 | . | TRBV28 | TGTGCCAGCAGTTTAGAGCAGTCGGATGTCTATGGCTACACCTTC | CASSLEQSDVYGYTF
. | TRBJ2-7 | . | TRBV7-9 | TGTGCCAGCAGCATCCCCCCGGCTTACGAGCAGTACTTC | CASSIPPAYEQYF
. | TRBJ2-2 | TRBD2 | TRBV6-2/TRBV6-3 | TGTGCCAGCAGTTATACTAGCGGGAACACCGGGGAGCTGTTTTTT | CASSYTSGNTGELFF
. | TRBJ1-1 | TRBD1 | TRBV19 | TGTGCCAGTAGTGTGGGACAGGGGAGGGGTGAAGCTTTCTTT | CASSVGQGRGEAFF
. | TRBJ2-5 | TRBD2 | TRBV2 | TGTGCCACCGGGAAGGCTAGCGGGAGTGAGACCCAGTACTTC | CATGKASGSETQYF
. | TRBJ1-1 | TRBD1 | TRBV5-6 | TGTGCCAGCAGCTTGGAGACAGGGGGGAGGACTGAAGCTTTCTTT | CASSLETGGRTEAFF
. | TRBJ1-1 | . | TRBV4-1 | TGCGCCAGCAGCCAATCTAGGGGGGAGACTGAAGCTTTCTTT | CASSQSRGETEAFF
. | TRBJ1-2 | . | TRBV5-8 | TGTGCCGAATGGGTAGACGGAACCTATGGCTACACCTTC | CAEWVDGTYGYTF
. | TRBJ2-7 | TRBD1 | TRBV5-1 | TGCGCCAGCAGTTATGGACAGGGCGTCTCCTACGAGCAGTACTTC | CASSYGQGVSYEQYF
. | TRBJ1-2 | . | TRBV11-2 | TGTGCCAGCAGCTTAGGATCAGGGGCCAACTATGGCTACACCTTC | CASSLGSGANYGYTF
. | TRBJ2-3 | . | TRBV19 | TGTGCCAGTAGCCATCAGCCAGAGCGACAGAGCACAGATACGCAGTATTTT | CASSHQPERQSTDTQYF
. | TRBJ2-7 | TRBD2 | TRBV7-9 | TGTGCCAGCAGCTTACGTAGCGGGTCCTCCTACGAGCAGTACTTC | CASSLRSGSSYEQYF
. | TRBJ2-7 | . | TRBV6-5 | TGTGCCAGCAGTTCTGACAGAACCTACGAGCAGTACTTC | CASSSDRTYEQYF
. | TRBJ1-6 | . | TRBV7-9 | TGTGCCAGCAGCTTATCCCCGACAGGTAATTCACCCCTCCACTTT | CASSLSPTGNSPLHF
. | TRBJ2-2 | TRBD2 | TRBV5-4 | TGTGCCAGCAGCTTGCGTACAGGGACAAGCGGGAGACAAACCGGGGAGCTGTTTTTT | CASSLRTGTSGRQTGELFF
. | TRBJ1-5 | . | TRBV2 | TGTGCCAGCCGCGGGTGGAATCAGCCCCAGCATTTT | CASRGWNQPQHF
. | TRBJ2-1 | TRBD2 | TRBV7-3 | TGTGCCAGCAGCCCCCATAGCGGGACTCCAGACTCCTACAATGAGCAGTTCTTC | CASSPHSGTPDSYNEQFF
. | TRBJ1-3 | TRBD1 | TRBV25-1 | TGTGCCAGCAGTGACCCCGGACAGGGGGGCTCAGGCACCATATATTTT | CASSDPGQGGSGTIYF
. | TRBJ2-3 | . | TRBV18 | TGTGCCAGCTCACCCCATCCCACAGATACGCAGTATTTT | CASSPHPTDTQYF
. | TRBJ2-5 | TRBD1 | TRBV6-5 | TGTGCCAGCGGGGACAGGGGGCGGGGAGAGACCCAGTACTTC | CASGDRGRGETQYF
. | TRBJ2-3 | . | TRBV2 | TGTGCCAGCAGTGACTCGGCTAGCACAGATACGCAGTATTTT | CASSDSASTDTQYF
. | TRBJ2-7 | TRBD2 | TRBV5-4 | TGTGCCAGCTCTCTAGCGGGAGTGGGTGAGCAGTACTTC | CASSLAGVGEQYF
. | TRBJ2-2 | TRBD1 | TRBV28 | TGTGCCAGCAGCCCGGGGACAGCGAACACCGGGGAGCTGTTTTTT | CASSPGTANTGELFF
. | TRBJ2-1 | . | TRBV19 | TGTGCCAGTAGTATCCCCTCTAGCGTCGGTGAGCAGTTCTTC | CASSIPSSVGEQFF
. | TRBJ2-7 | TRBD2 | TRBV9 | TGTGCCAGCAGCGCTAGCGGGACCGGGGACGAGCAGTACTTC | CASSASGTGDEQYF
. | TRBJ1-5 | . | TRBV4-1 | TGCGCCAGCAGCCAAGATTCAGGGGTTGGCAATCAGCCCCAGCATTTT | CASSQDSGVGNQPQHF
. | TRBJ2-1 | . | TRBV21-1 | TGTGCCAGCGCGACCGACCGGGACATTAGGGAGGGGGAGCAGTTCTTC | CASATDRDIREGEQFF
. | TRBJ1-2 | . | TRBV10-1 | TGCGCCAGCAGCAGAGTAGGAAGACTGGGAGGCTACACCTTC | CASSRVGRLGGYTF
. | TRBJ2-3 | . | TRBV13 | TGTGCCAGCAGCTTAGGCAACACAGATACGCAGTATTTT | CASSLGNTDTQYF
once | TRBJ1-1 | . | TRBV28 | TGTGCCAGCAGTCCGACGTCGAACACTGAAGCTTTCTTT | CASSPTSNTEAFF
. | TRBJ2-3 | . | TRBV21-1 | TGTGCCAGCAGCAAAGGTGGACACTTAGACACAGATACGCAGTATTTT | CASSKGGHLDTDTQYF
. | TRBJ1-3 | TRBD1 | TRBV2 | TGTGCCAGCAGACCACAGGGGGCGGGAAACACCATATATTTT | CASRPQGAGNTIYF
. | TRBJ1-2 | . | TRBV6-5 | TGTGCCAGCGGCCACGGGGGGGTCGACTATGGCTACACCTTC | CASGHGGVDYGYTF
. | TRBJ1-6 | . | TRBV9 | TGTGCCAGCAGCGGTGTTAATAATTCACCCCTCCACTTT | CASSGVNNSPLHF
. | TRBJ2-7 | TRBD2 | TRBV11-1 | TGTGCCAGCAGACTGCCCGGGACTAGCGGGGCTGAGCAGTACTTC | CASRLPGTSGAEQYF
. | TRBJ2-7 | TRBD1 | TRBV4-1 | TGCGCCAGCAGCCAAGATCTTGACAGGGCTTACGAGCAGTACTTC | CASSQDLDRAYEQYF
. | TRBJ2-7 | . | TRBV25-1 | TGTGCCAGCAGTGAATCGGGGACAGCAGTCCGGGAGCTGTACTTC | CASSESGTAVRELYF
. | TRBJ2-5 | . | TRBV10-1 | TGCGCCAGCAGTGTCGGTGGGCAAGAGACCCAGTACTTC | CASSVGGQETQYF
once | TRBJ1-5 | . | TRBV2 | TGTGCCAGCAGTGGTGCTCGGGGCTACAGCAATCAGCCCCAGCATTTT | CASSGARGYSNQPQHF